Listed here is a single T cell receptor beta chain. Its antigen is undetermined. Scientists amplified the TCR beta CDR3 regions from RNA transcripts. Amplification began with first-round RT-PCR using HTBI primers, then second-round multiplex PCR was performed. TCRdb fed the multiplex PCR reads into MiXCR, producing one record per CDR3 protein. This repertoire shows roughly 700,000 distinct CDR3 sequences, 35% to 50% found once; its top ten account for approximately 46%. This record comes from a study of Graves' ophthalmopathy and Graves' hyperthyroidism. General study points: It was with roughly 71% sensitivity and about 72% specificity that the model predicted ophthalmopathy progression.

The germline V gene encodes CDR1 DFQATT and CDR2 SNEGSKA (reference sequence). The CDR3 consists of 12 residues. V was pared by 3 bases and J by 5 bases, with 8 bases between. The evidence that diagnosis relied on was clinical symptoms, serum thyroxine, TRAb, thyroid ultrasound and orbital computed tomography. This chain links TRBV20-1 with TRBJ1-5, with D unclear. The sequenced material came from peripheral blood. The origin of this receptor is an adult man with Graves' ophthalmopathy. CDR3 loop: CSARGTYQPQHF. In DNA, the CDR3 is TGCAGTGCTAGGGGCACATATCAGCCCCAGCATTTT.